This entry lists 32 T cell receptor beta chains sequenced from one sample in a study of blood T cell repertoires in COVID-19. Produced via immunoSEQ multiplex PCR; TCRdb's table is partial and in-frame only. This repertoire shows around 270,000 clones, around 84% found once; its top ten account for about 1.5%. Sequencing was done on a sample of peripheral blood. These TCRs come from a woman between 35 and 50 years old who had recovered from COVID-19.

The gene calls are TRBV28 and TRBJ1-5; tentative D call: TRBD1 (6 bases). Germline CDR1 reads MDHEN; CDR2 reads SYDVKM. The CDR3 is made up of 14 amino acids. V gave up 5 bases and J gave up 5 bases, with 13 bases separating them. CDR3 residues: CASSQGRSYQPQHF. As DNA, the CDR3 is TGTGCCAGCAGTCAGGGGCGGTCATATCAGCCCCAGCATTTT.

This clone has more than one count but fewer than ten. This chain links TRBV11-2 with TRBJ2-1; the D gene is possibly TRBD2 (7 bases). This CDR3 comprises 15 residues. V lost 1 base, J lost 7 bases, and 14 bases lay in between. Germline CDR1 is SGHAT and CDR2 is FQNNGV. CDR3 in amino acids: CASSLGAGGLNEQFF. As DNA, the CDR3 is TGTGCCAGCAGCTTAGGTGCCGGGGGGCTTAATGAGCAGTTCTTC.

The V call is TRBV19, the J call TRBJ1-5, with no clear D. Germline V gene lookup returns CDR1 LNHDA and CDR2 SQIVND (reference sequence). This CDR3 has 15 amino acids. V was clipped by 3 bases and J by 5 bases, with 14 bases between them. This CDR3 reads CASSILGREDQPQHF. CDR3 sequence (DNA): TGTGCCAGTAGTATTCTAGGGCGGGAGGATCAGCCCCAGCATTTT.

V gene TRBV7-9 combines with J gene TRBJ1-5; D is perhaps TRBD1 (5 bases). Trimming took 4 bases from V and 7 from J, leaving 14 bases between them. Per the germline V gene, CDR1 is SEHNR and CDR2 is FQNEAQ (reference sequence). CDR3 length equals 14 residues. The CDR3: CASSSAQQGQPQHF. As DNA, the CDR3 is TGTGCCAGCAGCTCAGCACAGCAGGGACAGCCCCAGCATTTT.

A word on this clone: Other DNA sequences in the sample encode the same CDR3. The chain couples TRBV7-8 to TRBJ1-5; 9 bases line up with TRBD1. Trimming at V came to 3 bases and at J to 9 bases, leaving 0 bases not matched to a gene. In germline, CDR1 is SGHVS, CDR2 FQNEAQ. The CDR3 runs to 12 residues. CDR3 protein: CASSLDRGPQHF. In nucleotides, the CDR3 is TGTGCCAGCAGCTTGGACAGGGGGCCCCAGCATTTT.

This clone was seen a handful of times. The chain links TRBV11-2 to TRBJ1-1, with D possibly TRBD1 on 5 matching bases. V lost 6 bases to trimming and J lost 4 bases, with 15 bases between them. This CDR3 comprises 14 residues. From germline, CDR1 is SGHAT and CDR2 FQNNGV. This chain's CDR3 is CASSSNQGGTEAFF. The CDR3 DNA reads TGTGCCAGCAGTAGTAATCAGGGCGGCACTGAAGCTTTCTTT.

This clone has a handful of counts. The chain recombines TRBV28 with TRBJ1-5; 8 nucleotides match TRBD1. Germline V gene sequence: CDR1 MDHEN, CDR2 SYDVKM. After removal of 6 bases from V and 0 bases from J, the junction contained 7 bases not matched to a gene. The CDR3 length is 16 residues. For the CDR3, the DNA is TGTGCCAGCAGGACAGGGGCCGACTATAGCAATCAGCCCCAGCATTTT. It is translated as CASRTGADYSNQPQHF.

This chain links TRBV12-3 or TRBV12-4 with TRBJ1-2; D might be TRBD1 (6 bases). This CDR3 has 12 amino acids. Trimming pared 6 bases from V and 5 bases from J, leaving 10 bases between. This chain's CDR3 is CASSPTGYGYTF. CDR3 in DNA: TGTGCCAGCAGCCCTACAGGGTATGGCTACACCTTC.

The CDR3 DNA reads as TGTGCCAGCAGAAGACAGGGAGGCTACACCTTC. As protein: CASRRQGGYTF. V is TRBV28 and J is TRBJ1-2; 7 bases align to TRBD1. The CDR3 sequence is 11 residues long. With 6 bases clipped from V and 8 bases from J, the junction kept 3 bases outside the gene matches. Germline V CDR1 and CDR2: MDHEN, SYDVKM.

The V call is TRBV11-3, the J call TRBJ1-2; D is possibly TRBD1 (5 bases). Trimming shortened V by 0 bases and J by 7 bases, and 9 bases separated the two germline ends. In germline, CDR1 is SGHNT, CDR2 YENEEA. The CDR3 sequence is 13 residues long. Here the CDR3 DNA reads TGTGCCAGCAGCTTAGATCGCGGGACTGGCTACACCTTC. Amino acid sequence: CASSLDRGTGYTF.

The chain employs TRBV25-1 and TRBJ1-2, with no clear D. The CDR3 is 15 residues long. The ends were cut back, 2 bases at V and 6 bases at J, with 16 bases in the middle. CDR1 is MGHDK and CDR2 is SYGVNS in the germline V gene. The CDR3 reads CASSEKAQVNNGYTF. The DNA of the CDR3 is TGTGCCAGCAGTGAAAAGGCCCAGGTGAATAATGGCTACACCTTC.

This chain links TRBV29-1 with TRBJ2-2; TRBD1 agrees at 7 bases. This CDR3 is 14 amino acids long. CDR1 SQVTM and CDR2 ANQGSEA come from the germline V gene. The V segment lost 6 bases and the J segment 3 bases; nucleotides outside the gene matches: 7. The CDR3 here is CSVPGQPYTGELFF. DNA of the CDR3: TGCAGCGTGCCGGGACAGCCTTACACCGGGGAGCTGTTTTTT.

This sequence joins TRBV23-1 and TRBJ2-3; the D gene is possibly TRBD2 (6 bases). TRBV23-1 is classed as an ORF, of uncertain function. V was trimmed by 3 bases and J by 0 bases, leaving 13 bases between them. The CDR3 is 16 residues long. The CDR3 region has the DNA TGCGCCAGCAGTCAGGACTACGAAGTTAGCACAGATACGCAGTATTTT. As protein: CASSQDYEVSTDTQYF.

J is TRBJ1-4 and V is TRBV9; no clear D. The CDR3 length is 14 residues. CDR1 is SGDLS and CDR2 is YYNGEE in the germline V gene. V was trimmed by 0 bases and J by 8 bases, leaving 11 bases between them. The CDR3 loop reads CASSVGAFREKLFF. As DNA, the CDR3 is TGTGCCAGCAGCGTAGGGGCCTTCAGGGAAAAACTGTTTTTT.

The chain links TRBV25-1 to TRBJ1-1, with D perhaps matching TRBD1 (6 bases). The CDR3 consists of 14 residues. CDR1 is MGHDK, CDR2 SYGVNS, per germline. The germline V and J ends were trimmed by 7 bases and 4 bases, with 16 bases remaining between them. This chain's CDR3 is CASTLSGGRTEAFF. The CDR3 coding sequence is TGTGCCAGCACCCTATCCGGGGGGCGCACTGAAGCTTTCTTT. Complete variable domain (other parts from reference TRBV25-1 and TRBJ1-1): EADIYQTPRYLVIGTGKKITLECSQTMGHDKMYWYQQDPGMELHLIHYSYGVNSTEKGDLSSESTVSRIRTEHFPLTLESARPSHTSQYLCASTLSGGRTEAFFGQGTRLTVV.

The chain couples TRBV4-1 to TRBJ2-1, with D perhaps TRBD2 (7 bases). This CDR3 region has 15 residues. Trimming stripped 4 bases from V and 3 bases from J, with 13 bases between. Per the germline V gene, CDR1 is MGHRA and CDR2 is YSYEKL. CDR3 in amino acids: CASSRFGGRYNEQFF. The CDR3 nucleotides are TGCGCCAGCAGCCGGTTCGGGGGGCGCTACAATGAGCAGTTCTTC.

The V call is TRBV27, the J call TRBJ2-7; D is ambiguous. Between the trimmed V and J ends, which lost 5 bases and 2 bases, there was a span of 7 bases. The length of the CDR3 is 12 residues. The germline V gene has CDR1 MNHEY and CDR2 SMNVEV (reference sequence). CDR3 loop: CASSHSTYEQYF. CDR3 nucleotide sequence: TGTGCCAGCAGTCACAGCACCTACGAGCAGTACTTC.

The rearrangement uses TRBV3-1 (or the pseudogene TRBV3-2) and TRBJ2-1, with 10 bases matching TRBD2. Germline V gene sequence: CDR1 LGHDT, CDR2 YNNKEL (reference sequence). J gave up 4 bases and V 0 bases, and 3 bases lay outside the gene matches. CDR3 length equals 16 residues. The CDR3 DNA is TGTGCCAGCAGCCAAGATCGGACTAGCGGATACAATGAGCAGTTCTTC. Its protein is CASSQDRTSGYNEQFF.

The chain links TRBV7-9 to TRBJ2-1, with 7 positions matching TRBD1. Germline V gene lookup returns CDR1 SEHNR and CDR2 FQNEAQ (reference sequence). The CDR3 spans 12 residues. Trimming removed 5 bases from V and 9 bases from J; junction bases left unmatched: 4. The CDR3 loop reads CASSLQGVEQFF. The CDR3 region has the DNA TGTGCCAGCAGCCTTCAGGGGGTTGAGCAGTTCTTC.

The CDR3 nucleotides read TGTGCCAGCAGTGAATTTGGGGGAAGAGGGGGCCTTAGCGAGCAGTACTTC. It encodes CASSEFGGRGGLSEQYF. V usage is TRBV6-1 and J usage is TRBJ2-7, with 7 positions matching TRBD1. V trimming: 2 bases; J trimming: 6 bases; junction bases outside the gene matches: 16. Germline-derived CDR1 and CDR2 are MNHNS and SASEGT. The CDR3 is 17 residues long.

The V gene is TRBV5-4, the J gene TRBJ2-2, with D uncertain. This CDR3 is built from 14 residues. V lost 4 bases, J lost 1 base, and 8 bases lay in between. CDR1 and CDR2 from the germline V gene are SGHNT and YYREEE (reference sequence). In nucleotides, the CDR3 is TGTGCCAGCAGCGCGGTGCGGAACACCGGGGAGCTGTTTTTT. It specifies CASSAVRNTGELFF. Supplemented by reference TRBV5-4 and TRBJ2-2, the full variable domain reads ETGVTQSPTHLIKTRGQQVTLRCSSQSGHNTVSWYQQALGQGPQFIFQYYREEENGRGNFPPRFSGLQFPNYSSELNVNALELDDSALYLCASSAVRNTGELFFGEGSRLTVL.

The genes are TRBV2 and TRBJ2-3; maybe TRBD1 (7 bases). Germline values: CDR1 SNHLY, CDR2 FYNNEI. V gave up 6 bases and J gave up 1 base, with 20 bases separating them. There are 17 residues in the CDR3. This CDR3 reads CASREWRGRGGTDTQYF. Here the CDR3 DNA reads TGTGCCAGCAGAGAATGGAGGGGGCGCGGAGGCACAGATACGCAGTATTTT.

The genes are TRBV6-2 or TRBV6-3 and TRBJ1-6; the D gene is possibly TRBD1 (6 bases). The CDR3 has 15 residues. V lost 5 bases, J lost 6 bases, and 14 bases lay in between. Per germline, CDR1 MNHEY and CDR2 SVGEGT. DNA for the CDR3: TGTGCCAGCAGTCAAAGGACAGTACGTAATTCACCCCTCCACTTT. This translates into CASSQRTVRNSPLHF.

V is TRBV5-1 and J is TRBJ2-7; 9 bases are a match to TRBD1. CDR1 is SGHRS and CDR2 is YFSETQ in the germline V gene. This CDR3 spans 15 amino acids. The V and J ends lost 2 bases and 3 bases, in that order; junction bases with no gene match: 6. As DNA, the CDR3 is TGCGCCAGCAGCTTTGAACAGGGGGCCTACTACGAGCAGTACTTC. This codes for CASSFEQGAYYEQYF. The full variable domain, completed using reference TRBV5-1 and TRBJ2-7, is KAGVTQTPRYLIKTRGQQVTLSCSPISGHRSVSWYQQTPGQGLQFLFEYFSETQRNKGNFPGRFSGRQFSNSRSEMNVSTLELGDSALYLCASSFEQGAYYEQYFGPGTRLTVT.

This clone has only one observation. This chain connects TRBV2 to TRBJ2-7; no reliable D call. Germline V gene data show CDR1 as SNHLY and CDR2 as FYNNEI. V was shortened by 2 bases and J by 4 bases, with 15 bases between the two germline ends. The CDR3 runs to 15 residues. CDR3 in DNA: TGTGCCAGCAGTGAATTTACCAGCGACTTTTACGAGCAGTACTTC. Its protein is CASSEFTSDFYEQYF. Variable domain in full (rest from reference TRBV2 and TRBJ2-7): EPEVTQTPSHQVTQMGQEVILRCVPISNHLYFYWYRQILGQKVEFLVSFYNNEISEKSEIFDDQFSVERPDGSNFTLKIRSTKLEDSAMYFCASSEFTSDFYEQYFGPGTRLTVT.

This clone was observed a handful of times. This chain uses TRBV6-5 with TRBJ1-6; perhaps TRBD1 as D (6 bases). Trimming left V 7 bases short and J 14 bases short, with 15 bases between. CDR1 is MNHEY, CDR2 SVGAGI, per germline. The CDR3 totals 12 residues. The CDR3 loop is CASTEGPGALHF. In DNA, the CDR3 is TGTGCCAGCACCGAAGGTCCAGGGGCCCTCCACTTT.

This clone was counted a single time. The chain joins TRBV6-5 to TRBJ1-1; D is uncertain. Per germline, CDR1 MNHEY and CDR2 SVGAGI. The CDR3 covers 13 residues. The germline V and J ends were trimmed by 7 bases and 5 bases, with 14 bases remaining between them. The CDR3 nucleotides read TGTGCCAGCATCCGCCCAGGAGGAACTGAAGCTTTCTTT. Encoded protein: CASIRPGGTEAFF.

V and J are TRBV19 and TRBJ1-5; 8 bases line up with TRBD1. V lost 5 bases to trimming and J lost 8 bases; unmatched junction nucleotides: 11. The V gene's germline CDR1 is LNHDA and CDR2 SQIVND (reference sequence). The CDR3 runs to 15 residues. CDR3 region: CASSVQTGGLEPQHF. The CDR3 coding sequence is TGTGCCAGTAGTGTACAAACAGGGGGGTTGGAGCCCCAGCATTTT.

This chain connects TRBV4-1 to TRBJ2-1; 10 bases fit TRBD2. The CDR3 is 15 amino acids. The trim removed 4 bases at V and 2 bases at J, leaving 2 bases unmatched. The germline gives CDR1 MGHRA, CDR2 YSYEKL. Here the CDR3 reads CASSPSGGAYNEQFF. In DNA, the CDR3 is TGCGCCAGCAGCCCCAGCGGGGGGGCCTACAATGAGCAGTTCTTC.

The chain couples TRBV7-9 to TRBJ2-5, with TRBD2 matching over 13 bases. CDR1 SEHNR and CDR2 FQNEAQ come from the germline V gene (reference sequence). V shed 5 bases, J shed 1 base, and the junction held 7 bases outside the gene matches. This CDR3 contains 17 residues. The CDR3 region is CASSGRTSGGFQETQYF. DNA of the CDR3: TGTGCCAGCAGCGGCCGGACTAGCGGGGGATTCCAAGAGACCCAGTACTTC.

J is TRBJ2-2 and V is TRBV5-5; no firm D call. Germline CDR1 SGHKS, CDR2 YYEKEE (reference sequence). Trimming stripped 4 bases from V and 7 bases from J, with 11 bases between. This CDR3 is built from 13 residues. The CDR3 loop is CASSPGWSGELFF. The CDR3 bases are TGTGCCAGCAGCCCTGGATGGAGCGGGGAGCTGTTTTTT.

V and J are TRBV19 and TRBJ2-3; tentative D call: TRBD1 (6 bases). V lost 11 bases to trimming and J lost 2 bases, with 23 bases between them. Germline V gene data show CDR1 as LNHDA and CDR2 as SQIVND (reference sequence). The CDR3 loop spans 16 amino acids. The CDR3 sequence is CAHTTTGSSTTDTQYF. In DNA, the CDR3 is TGTGCCCACACAACCACAGGGAGTTCCACCACAGATACGCAGTATTTT.